The sequence of this TCR beta chain was determined in a study of spatial heterogeneity in lung cancer (dated by TCRdb to about 2019). General notes on the study: More beta-chain than alpha-chain transcripts were consistently detected, likely reflecting higher beta-chain transcript abundance. In tumor regions, TCR transcript counts showed a strong correlation with a T cell transcriptional module score derived from matched bulk RNA-seq. In the raw uncorrected reads, each unique combination of TCR and UMI appeared more than ten times on average. In non-small cell lung cancer, the study quantitatively compared TCR alpha and beta repertoires across several tumor regions, matched nontumor lung, and blood. Nonsynonymous mutation counts, determined by whole-exome sequencing of tumor tissue, were related to TCR repertoire features. Both alpha and beta chains were TCR-sequenced in samples taken at surgery, namely 220 tumor regions, around 64 matched nontumor lung samples and about 58 PBMC samples. The research as a whole found: TCR-seq coverage of tumor T cells was estimated at only 5.5% to 8.5% for alpha chains and 11% to 15% for beta chains. The number of expanded intratumoral alpha and beta TCRs correlated with the tumor nonsynonymous mutation count. Counts of ubiquitous and regional expanded TCRs correlated with counts of ubiquitous and regional nonsynonymous mutations, respectively. Confirming at a functional level the hypothesis that regional TCRs recognize regional mutations was considered to require additional single-cell paired TCR alpha and beta sequencing.

Libraries were made using 5' RACE. Sequencing was carried out with a NextSeq 500. To allow correction of PCR and sequencing errors, the TCR library protocol tagged every TCR cDNA molecule with a unique molecular identifier. Per the source publication's procedure: Decombinator tools were used for TCR identification, UMI-based error correction and CDR3 extraction. TCRs above a frequency of 2 per 1,000, corresponding to the top 1% of the tumor frequency distribution, were defined as expanded. Expanded tumor TCRs were classed as regional if statistically deemed absent (corrected P<0.05) from at least one tumor region, otherwise ubiquitous. Rényi diversity was computed with the R vegan package after subsampling each repertoire 100 times to 5,000 TCRs. To build CDR3 similarity networks, amino acid triplet string-kernel similarity was used, and CDR3s were connected when their pairwise similarity was above 0.82. TCRdb reprocessed the public reads (quality trimming at Q25 with fastp, clone calling with MiXCR) and kept in-frame beta chains. Rows are unified per CDR3 protein, each entry keeping the most common DNA and genes. TCRdb, rather than the study authors, made the V and J calls. This sample is represented by roughly 16,000 distinct CDR3 sequences; over 6.5% of them were singletons. The ten largest clonotypes hold roughly 21% of the sample.

V sheds 7 bases and J sheds 1 base, leaving 13 bases between their ends. Sequences MDHEN (CDR1) and SYDVKM (CDR2) are obtained from the germline V gene. The CDR3 measures 14 amino acids from cysteine to phenylalanine. Of the read, only the CDR3 DNA is kept; its 42 bases are in frame from base 1. As regards this clonotype: The target of this receptor is not known. No base quality values were provided; no much bigger clone lies one nucleotide off.

The time point label of this sample denotes: sample taken at primary tumor resection. Donors were 72 patients with early-stage, untreated non-small cell lung cancer from the lung TRACERx cohort. Whole RNA extracted from tumor and nontumor lung tissue, or from cryopreserved PBMC samples, was used for TCR sequencing without cell sorting. Patients were selected for TCR sequencing only if sufficient RNA was available from at least two tumor regions. Before selection, tumor and adjacent nontumor lung specimens were reviewed by a lung pathologist. The starting material was lung tumor tissue, obtained at surgery. The sequence is built from TRBV28 and TRBJ2-5; the D gene could be either TRBD1 or TRBD2, each agreeing at 5 bases. The receptor comes from a female donor with early-stage non-small cell lung cancer. CDR3 sequence: CASNVLGGQETQYF. The nucleotide sequence reads TGTGCCAGCAACGTACTTGGGGGCCAAGAGACCCAGTACTTC.